These 17 T cell receptor beta chains came from one sample sequenced in a study of blood T cell repertoires in COVID-19. The table came from immunoSEQ multiplex PCR; TCRdb's copy has only in-frame clones and leaves some out. The sample consists of approximately 250,000 clones, 85% to 90% of them appearing once. Sequencing was carried out using PBMCs or T cells enriched from blood (not recorded which). The receptors shown here come from a woman aged 60-75 years in a cohort exposed to, infected with or recovered from COVID-19 (not recorded which).

This chain connects TRBV7-2 to TRBJ2-3; no clear D gene. Trimming cost V 3 bases and J 2 bases, with 15 bases left between them. The CDR3 length is 16 residues. Germline V lookup: CDR1 SGHTA, CDR2 FQGNSA. The CDR3 sequence: CASSLSLTAFTDTQYF. CDR3 coding DNA: TGTGCCAGCAGCTTGTCACTAACCGCTTTCACAGATACGCAGTATTTT.

The CDR3 is CASSERTSGRHEQFF. For the CDR3, the DNA is TGTGCCAGCAGCGAACGGACTAGCGGGAGACATGAGCAGTTCTTC. The chain employs TRBV5-4 and TRBJ2-1; 13 nucleotides line up with TRBD2. From germline, CDR1 is SGHNT and CDR2 YYREEE (reference sequence). The CDR3 consists of 15 residues. V was pared by 4 bases and J by 8 bases, with 6 bases of the junction left unmatched.

The CDR3 region has the DNA TGCAGTGCTCCTACAGGGTATGGCTACACCTTC. Translated: CSAPTGYGYTF. This rearrangement joins TRBV20-1 to TRBJ1-2; perhaps TRBD1 as D (6 bases). Trimming took off 5 bases at V and 5 bases at J, with 9 bases between the two ends. The CDR3 loop spans 11 amino acids. From germline, CDR1 is DFQATT and CDR2 SNEGSKA (reference sequence).

The rearrangement uses TRBV28 and TRBJ1-6, with a possible D match to TRBD1 (5 bases). The germline V gene encodes CDR1 MDHEN and CDR2 SYDVKM. V gave up 3 bases and J gave up 11 bases, with 14 bases separating them. CDR3 length: 14 residues. This CDR3 is CASSLAGLGPPLHF. The CDR3 DNA is TGTGCCAGCAGTTTGGCAGGGCTCGGTCCACCCCTCCACTTT.

V and J are TRBV7-8 and TRBJ2-1; perhaps TRBD2 as D (5 bases). Trimming pared 1 base from V and 7 bases from J, leaving 14 bases between. This CDR3 is built from 15 residues. CDR1 is SGHVS, CDR2 FQNEAQ, per germline. In nucleotides, the CDR3 is TGTGCCAGCAGCTTAGTCGAAGCGGTGAGGAATGAGCAGTTCTTC. Encoded protein: CASSLVEAVRNEQFF.

The chain links TRBV7-9 to TRBJ2-2, with TRBD2 identical over 9 bases. In germline, CDR1 is SEHNR, CDR2 FQNEAQ (reference sequence). This CDR3 has 16 residues. Trimming took 8 bases from V and 7 from J; bases not matched to a gene: 14. CDR3 DNA sequence: TGTGCCAGCCGCTCCGGCGGGAGGGCCTCTGGCGGGGAGCTGTTTTTT. Its protein product is CASRSGGRASGGELFF.

The CDR3 nucleotides read TGTGCCAGCAGCCAAGTGGGGGCCGGGCCGTATGGCTACACCTTC. As protein: CASSQVGAGPYGYTF. The chain has TRBV4-2 and TRBJ1-2; D is possibly TRBD1 (6 bases). Trimming shortened V by 1 base and J by 5 bases, and 14 bases separated the two germline ends. This CDR3 has 15 residues. Germline values: CDR1 LGHNA, CDR2 YNFKEQ.

V is TRBV19 and J is TRBJ2-2; TRBD1 is a possible D gene (5 bases). The CDR3 has 15 amino acids. The germline V gene encodes CDR1 LNHDA and CDR2 SQIVND (reference sequence). V was trimmed by 4 bases and J by 5 bases, leaving 14 bases between them. CDR3 sequence (DNA): TGTGCCAGTAGTACCGGGCAGGGTAGGACCGGGGAGCTGTTTTTT. Translated, it gives CASSTGQGRTGELFF.

The V gene is TRBV7-2, the J gene TRBJ1-3; D might be TRBD1 (5 bases). V gave up 5 bases and J gave up 4 bases, with 15 bases separating them. The germline gives CDR1 SGHTA, CDR2 FQGNSA. The CDR3 has 15 amino acids. The CDR3 region has the DNA TGTGCCAGCAGCCCCCGGTGGGGGGTGGGAAACACCATATATTTT. This translates into CASSPRWGVGNTIYF.

The gene calls are TRBV2 and TRBJ2-4; D not resolved. The CDR3 is 14 amino acids. Germline-derived CDR1 and CDR2 are SNHLY and FYNNEI. The V gene lost 3 bases and the J gene lost 7 bases, with 13 bases spanning the gap. CDR3 amino acids: CASSEAYQANIQYF. Here the CDR3 DNA reads TGTGCCAGCAGTGAGGCCTATCAGGCGAACATTCAGTACTTC.

The chain carries TRBV15 and TRBJ2-6, with TRBD1 identical over 10 bases. V was pared by 3 bases and J by 0 bases, with 8 bases of the junction left unmatched. This CDR3 is built from 19 residues. Germline V gene sequence: CDR1 LNHNV, CDR2 YYDKDF (reference sequence). In DNA, the CDR3 is TGTGCCACCAGCAGGACTGACAGGGGGCAGAGCTCTGGGGCCAACGTCCTGACTTTC. Its protein product is CATSRTDRGQSSGANVLTF.

The V gene is TRBV18, the J gene TRBJ1-1, with 7 positions matching TRBD1. J gave up 7 bases and V 4 bases, and 9 bases lay outside the gene matches. The CDR3 contains 14 residues. Per the germline V gene, CDR1 is KGHSH and CDR2 is LQKENI. The CDR3, as DNA: TGTGCCAGCTCACTACTAGGACAGGCTGATGAAGCTTTCTTT. It translates to CASSLLGQADEAFF.

The CDR3 DNA is TGTGCCAGCAAGGTCAGGATCGAGGAGCAGTACTTC. Translation: CASKVRIEEQYF. The chain joins TRBV6-7 to TRBJ2-7; D gene ambiguous. TRBV6-7 is classed as an ORF, of uncertain function. The CDR3 is made up of 12 amino acids. V lost 7 bases and J lost 7, with 14 bases in between.

The V gene is TRBV6-5, the J gene TRBJ2-1; D is perhaps TRBD2 (5 bases). Trimming removed 2 bases at V and 7 bases at J, with 9 bases between. The CDR3 consists of 13 residues. The germline gives CDR1 MNHEY, CDR2 SVGAGI. The CDR3 bases are TGTGCCAGCAGTTACACTCTAGCTAATGAGCAGTTCTTC. This translates into CASSYTLANEQFF.

A note on this clone: The junction does not match germline at one end; this may be a read error. The chain is built from TRBV3-1 (or the pseudogene TRBV3-2) and TRBJ2-5; 13 nucleotides line up with TRBD2. Germline V lookup: CDR1 LGHDT, CDR2 YNNKEL (reference sequence). The CDR3 runs to 15 residues. The CDR3 coding sequence is TGTGCCAGCAGCCAAGTGAGCACTAGCGGGGGGGAGTTGGACTTC. Translating gives CASSQVSTSGGELDF.

The rearrangement uses TRBV20-1 and TRBJ2-1; D remains unclear. CDR1 is DFQATT, CDR2 SNEGSKA, per germline (reference sequence). The CDR3 is made up of 11 amino acids. Deletions cut 6 bases from V and 5 bases from J, with 8 bases between. The chain's CDR3 is CSARPDNEQFF. CDR3 nucleotides: TGCAGTGCAAGACCAGACAATGAGCAGTTCTTC.

This rearrangement joins TRBV9 to TRBJ2-1, with D perhaps TRBD2 (7 bases). Germline CDR1 and CDR2: SGDLS and YYNGEE. Deletions cut 6 bases from V and 6 bases from J, with 13 bases between. The CDR3 is 13 amino acids. The CDR3 DNA is TGTGCCAGCAAAGGGGGAGGGGGCAATGAGCAGTTCTTC. Amino acids: CASKGGGGNEQFF. Filled out from reference TRBV9 and TRBJ2-1, the complete variable domain reads DSGVTQTPKHLITATGQRVTLRCSPRSGDLSVYWYQQSLDQGLQFLIQYYNGEERAKGNILERFSAQQFPDLHSELNLSSLELGDSALYFCASKGGGGNEQFFGPGTRLTVL.